What follows are 16 T cell receptor beta chains derived from one specimen sequenced in a study of neurological immune-mediated disorders. Each CDR3 protein is one row after TCRdb ran MiXCR on the 5' RACE reads. The sample has 45,000 or so distinct CDR3 sequences, roughly 21% seen once. The time point is: technical triplicate 3. Specimen: PBMCs. The source of these receptors is a man between 60 and 70 years old with HTLV-1-associated myelopathy (HAM/TSP).

In its sample, this clonotype was seen many times. The gene calls are TRBV9 and TRBJ2-3; the match to TRBD2 covers 7 bases. The CDR3 loop spans 15 amino acids. Germline CDR1 SGDLS, CDR2 YYNGEE. The V segment lost 4 bases and the J segment 0 bases; nucleotides outside the gene matches: 5. The CDR3 coding sequence is TGTGCCAGCAGCCTGAGCGGGGTTAGCACAGATACGCAGTATTTT. Encoded protein: CASSLSGVSTDTQYF. The full variable domain, rest sourced from reference TRBV9 and TRBJ2-3, is DSGVTQTPKHLITATGQRVTLRCSPRSGDLSVYWYQQSLDQGLQFLIQYYNGEERAKGNILERFSAQQFPDLHSELNLSSLELGDSALYFCASSLSGVSTDTQYFGPGTRLTVL.

The sample holds many counts of this clonotype. V gene TRBV21-1 combines with J gene TRBJ1-5. TRBV21-1 is a recognized pseudogene. There are 17 residues in the CDR3. The CDR3 spells CASSSKLVGLFIQPQHF. Here the CDR3 DNA reads TGTGCCAGCAGCTCAAAGTTGGTGGGCCTCTTTATACAGCCCCAGCATTTT.

At least ten counts were recorded for this clonotype. The chain joins TRBV20-1 to TRBJ1-4; 8 nucleotides match TRBD1. V dropped 4 bases and J dropped 0; count of bases not matched to a gene: 4. Germline V gene lookup returns CDR1 DFQATT and CDR2 SNEGSKA (reference sequence). This CDR3 is built from 15 residues. CDR3 sequence: CSATGTGPTNEKLFF. The CDR3 DNA is TGCAGTGCTACCGGGACAGGACCAACTAATGAAAAACTGTTTTTT.

This clonotype appeared many times. The chain carries TRBV5-1 and TRBJ2-1; D could derive from TRBD1 or TRBD2 (5 bases each). Germline V gives CDR1 SGHRS, CDR2 YFSETQ. Trimming removed 1 base from V and 8 bases from J, with 7 bases in between. The CDR3 is 12 residues long. The CDR3 loop reads CASSLMGDEQFF. Here the CDR3 DNA reads TGCGCCAGCAGCTTGATGGGGGATGAGCAGTTCTTC.

V and J are TRBV29-1 and TRBJ2-5; D is perhaps TRBD2 (5 bases). Germline values: CDR1 SQVTM, CDR2 ANQGSEA. Trimming left V 6 bases short and J 1 base short, with 9 bases between. CDR3 length equals 12 residues. The CDR3 spells CSVGIGQETQYF. The CDR3 DNA follows: TGCAGCGTCGGGATCGGCCAAGAGACCCAGTACTTC.

This clonotype has a count of ten or more. The gene calls are TRBV7-2 and TRBJ2-5; TRBD1 aligns across 7 bases. The ends lost 1 base at V and 3 bases at J; junction bases unmatched: 11. This CDR3 region has 17 residues. Germline V gene data show CDR1 as SGHTA and CDR2 as FQGNSA. CDR3: CASSLEGWRGGKETQYF. The CDR3 DNA follows: TGTGCCAGCAGCTTAGAGGGATGGAGAGGGGGCAAAGAGACCCAGTACTTC.

This clonotype was seen repeatedly, ten times or more. The gene calls are TRBV5-1 and TRBJ1-1; D may be TRBD1 (5 bases). Germline assignment: CDR1 SGHRS and CDR2 YFSETQ. V lost 2 bases to trimming and J lost 1 base, with 6 bases between them. The length of the CDR3 is 13 residues. The CDR3 sequence is CASSFGQNTEAFF. The CDR3 nucleotides read TGCGCCAGCAGCTTTGGACAGAACACTGAAGCTTTCTTT.

There are many counts of this clonotype. The V call is TRBV10-3, the J call TRBJ1-4, with D possibly being TRBD1 (5 bases). This CDR3 is built from 15 residues. Per germline, CDR1 ENHRY and CDR2 SYGVKD. Trimming pared 2 bases from V and 7 bases from J, leaving 14 bases between. The DNA for the CDR3 is TGTGCCATCAGTGAGAGTGGGGCTTCTGGTGAAAAACTGTTTTTT. Translating it yields CAISESGASGEKLFF.

This clonotype was recorded at least ten times. The chain combines TRBV7-9 with TRBJ1-1, with D maybe TRBD1 (5 bases). Trimming took off 5 bases at V and 1 base at J, with 11 bases between the two ends. Germline V CDR1 and CDR2: SEHNR, FQNEAQ (reference sequence). The CDR3 is 14 residues long. The CDR3 DNA reads as TGTGCCAGCAGCGGACGTACAGGGAACACTGAAGCTTTCTTT. Translated: CASSGRTGNTEAFF.

At least ten counts were recorded for this clonotype. V is TRBV9 and J is TRBJ1-1; the match to TRBD1 covers 9 bases. The CDR3 sequence is 16 residues long. V lost 3 bases and J lost 1; bases outside the gene matches: 7. Germline-derived CDR1 and CDR2 are SGDLS and YYNGEE. CDR3 region: CASSGIQGARNTEAFF. The DNA for the CDR3 is TGTGCCAGCAGCGGAATACAGGGGGCGAGGAACACTGAAGCTTTCTTT.

This clonotype was observed at least ten times. V is TRBV19 and J is TRBJ2-2; no definite D call. From germline, CDR1 is LNHDA and CDR2 SQIVND (reference sequence). This CDR3 region has 16 residues. The germline V and J ends were trimmed by 8 bases and 0 bases, with 16 bases remaining between them. The CDR3 loop reads CASWKGRNTNTGELFF. The CDR3, as DNA: TGTGCCAGTTGGAAAGGCAGGAACACGAACACCGGGGAGCTGTTTTTT.

This clonotype has at least ten counts. The chain carries TRBV12-3 or TRBV12-4 and TRBJ2-7; 9 nucleotides agree with TRBD1. This CDR3 comprises 14 residues. The V gene end was trimmed by 5 bases and the J gene end by 4 bases; junction bases not matched to a gene: 6. The CDR3 DNA reads TGTGCCAGCAGTATATCGGGACAGGGTTACGAGCAGTACTTC. Amino acids: CASSISGQGYEQYF.

This clonotype was seen ten or more times. The V and J genes are TRBV5-1 and TRBJ1-5; possibly TRBD1 for D (5 bases). Trimming took 0 bases from V and 4 from J, leaving 11 bases between them. This CDR3 spans 15 amino acids. Germline V lookup: CDR1 SGHRS, CDR2 YFSETQ. The CDR3 protein is CASSLGGSQNQPQHF. As DNA, the CDR3 is TGCGCCAGCAGCTTGGGGGGCAGCCAAAATCAGCCCCAGCATTTT.

The chain recombines TRBV18 with TRBJ2-7; D is uncertain. CDR1 is KGHSH, CDR2 LQKENI, per germline. Trimming stripped 3 bases from V and 5 bases from J, with 8 bases between. There are 12 residues in the CDR3. CDR3 DNA: TGTGCCAGCTCACCGGAGAGCCACGAGCAGTACTTC. Translated: CASSPESHEQYF.

As regards this clonotype: A much larger clone lies one base from this, so it may be a read error. V gene TRBV28 combines with J gene TRBJ2-3; D not certain. The CDR3 is made up of 15 amino acids. The germline gives CDR1 MDHEN, CDR2 SYDVKM. The CDR3, as DNA: TGTTCCAGCAGTCGCTTAAGTCCGCGCACAGATACGCAGTATTTT. This sequence encodes CSSSRLSPRTDTQYF.

The chain joins TRBV11-2 to TRBJ2-1; 8 nucleotides line up with TRBD2. Looked up from germline, CDR1 is SGHAT and CDR2 is FQNNGV. This CDR3 is built from 16 residues. V shed 5 bases and J 3 bases; nucleotides not matched to a gene: 9. Here the CDR3 DNA reads TGTGCCAGCAGCCAATTACGGGGGGGCCACTACAATGAGCAGTTCTTC. This encodes CASSQLRGGHYNEQFF. Full variable domain (remainder filled in from reference TRBV11-2 and TRBJ2-1): EAGVAQSPRYKIIEKRQSVAFWCNPISGHATLYWYQQILGQGPKLLIQFQNNGVVDDSQLPKDRFSAERLKGVDSTLKIQPAKLEDSAVYLCASSQLRGGHYNEQFFGPGTRLTVL.